The 30 T cell receptor beta chains given below trace back to one sample, sequenced in a study of blood T cell repertoires in COVID-19. Clones were read by immunoSEQ multiplex PCR, and TCRdb kept only the in-frame ones, dropping some. The sample carries about 270,000 clones, approximately 80% recorded once. The source material was peripheral blood. Source of these receptors: a woman aged 60-70 years with active or convalescent COVID-19.

V is TRBV19 and J is TRBJ1-5, with D uncertain. The V and J ends lost 3 bases and 5 bases respectively, with 11 bases between them. CDR1 and CDR2 from the germline V gene are LNHDA and SQIVND (reference sequence). The CDR3 covers 14 residues. The CDR3 reads CASSIRDFDQPQHF. CDR3 nucleotides: TGTGCCAGTAGTATTCGAGACTTTGATCAGCCCCAGCATTTT.

In the case of this clone: A junction boundary mismatches the germline segment, possibly from a read error. The chain joins TRBV7-7 to TRBJ2-5, with a weak D call TRBD1 (5 bases). Germline V lookup: CDR1 SSHAT, CDR2 FNYEAQ (reference sequence). The CDR3 is 13 residues long. CDR3 sequence reads: CASSLDRQETQYF. The CDR3 DNA reads as TGTGCTAGCAGCTTAGACAGACAAGAGACCCAGTACTTC.

This chain uses TRBV4-3 with TRBJ1-1; no firm D call. The CDR3 extends over 15 amino acids. The germline CDR1 and CDR2 sequences are LGHNA and YSLEER. The V end was cut by 6 bases, the J end by 10 bases, with 24 bases between. The CDR3 region has the DNA TGCGCCAGCAGTAGGGCTATAAGCGCGGTGGGAGTAGCTTTCTTT. Translation: CASSRAISAVGVAFF.

This chain joins TRBV29-1 and TRBJ1-3, with 9 bases fitting TRBD1. CDR3 size: 14 residues. V shed 8 bases, J shed 3 bases, and the junction held 8 bases outside the gene matches. CDR1 is SQVTM and CDR2 is ANQGSEA in the germline V gene. The CDR3 loop is CSILQGAFGNTIYF. In DNA form, the CDR3 reads TGCAGCATTTTACAGGGGGCGTTTGGAAACACCATATATTTT. The full variable domain, in which reference TRBV29-1 and TRBJ1-3 provide the parts outside the CDR3, is SAVISQKPSRDICQRGTSLTIQCQVDSQVTMMFWYRQQPGQSLTLIATANQGSEATYESGFVIDKFPISRPNLTFSTLTVSNMSPEDSSIYLCSILQGAFGNTIYFGEGSWLTVV.

This clone was counted between two and nine times. This chain links TRBV2 with TRBJ1-5; D is unclear. There are 14 residues in the CDR3. Germline V CDR1 and CDR2: SNHLY, FYNNEI. V was pared by 6 bases and J by 0 bases, with 9 bases between. CDR3 bases: TGTGCCAGCAGGGGAGCTTATAGCAATCAGCCCCAGCATTTT. Its translation: CASRGAYSNQPQHF.

The table lists this clone with a count of one. This chain links TRBV13 with TRBJ2-7; the match to TRBD2 covers 11 bases. Trimming at V came to 1 base and at J to 0 bases, leaving 8 bases not matched to a gene. The CDR3 covers 18 residues. Germline V CDR1 and CDR2: PRHDT, FYEKMQ (reference sequence). DNA for the CDR3: TGTGCCAGCAGCTTAGCCGGGCTAGCGGGGGGTAGCTCCTACGAGCAGTACTTC. This sequence encodes CASSLAGLAGGSSYEQYF.

With respect to this clone: At one boundary the junction diverges from the germline segment, which might be a read error. This chain uses TRBV6-1 with TRBJ2-7; D is uncertain. The CDR3 is made up of 12 amino acids. Germline V gives CDR1 MNHNS, CDR2 SASEGT. CDR3 residues: CASSEDYGPPNF. The CDR3 bases are TGTGCCAGCAGTGAAGATTATGGGCCACCGAACTTC.

This rearrangement joins TRBV12-3 or TRBV12-4 to TRBJ1-2; tentatively, D is TRBD1 (5 bases). With 10 bases removed from V and 5 bases from J, the gap between germline ends came to 11 bases. The CDR3 has 11 amino acids. The CDR3: CATRRQYGYTF. In DNA, the CDR3 is TGTGCCACCAGAAGACAGTATGGCTACACCTTC.

The chain couples TRBV19 to TRBJ1-1; D is possibly TRBD1 (5 bases). The CDR3 has 13 residues. The germline V and J ends were trimmed by 3 bases and 9 bases, with 14 bases remaining between them. CDR1 LNHDA and CDR2 SQIVND come from the germline V gene (reference sequence). The CDR3 protein is CASSMRQGWQAFF. CDR3 DNA: TGTGCCAGTAGTATGCGGCAGGGCTGGCAAGCTTTCTTT. Supplemented by reference TRBV19 and TRBJ1-1, the full variable domain reads DGGITQSPKYLFRKEGQNVTLSCEQNLNHDAMYWYRQDPGQGLRLIYYSQIVNDFQKGDIAEGYSVSREKKESFPLTVTSAQKNPTAFYLCASSMRQGWQAFFGQGTRLTVV.

The chain carries TRBV7-2 and TRBJ2-1, with 13 positions matching TRBD2. The germline gives CDR1 SGHTA, CDR2 FQGNSA. The CDR3 totals 15 residues. The V gene end was trimmed by 1 base and the J gene end by 9 bases; junction bases not matched to a gene: 3. This CDR3 reads CASSLGLAGGLEQFF. CDR3 bases: TGTGCCAGCAGCTTAGGACTAGCGGGGGGACTTGAGCAGTTCTTC.

The rearrangement uses TRBV27 and TRBJ2-1; weak D call: TRBD2 (5 bases). V shed 7 bases and J shed 5 bases, with 18 bases lying between them. CDR1 and CDR2 (germline): MNHEY, SMNVEV (reference sequence). The CDR3 is made up of 15 amino acids. CDR3 amino acids: CASKTIWRADNEQFF. The CDR3 DNA reads as TGTGCCAGCAAAACTATCTGGCGGGCGGACAATGAGCAGTTCTTC.

This clone has only a few counts. The chain couples TRBV11-2 to TRBJ2-3, with a weak D call TRBD2 (5 bases). Germline-derived CDR1 and CDR2 are SGHAT and FQNNGV. This CDR3 is built from 16 residues. The V gene lost 6 bases and the J gene lost 6 bases, with 22 bases spanning the gap. CDR3 protein: CASRLRPGSLMDTQYF. The DNA for the CDR3 is TGTGCCAGCAGACTTAGGCCGGGGTCCCTCATGGATACGCAGTATTTT.

In this sample, this clone turned up a few times. The chain's CDR3 is CASKGTRGQPQHF. Written as DNA, the CDR3 is TGTGCCAGTAAAGGGACTAGGGGTCAGCCCCAGCATTTT. The J gene is TRBJ1-5, the V gene TRBV19; possibly TRBD1 for D (5 bases). Per germline, CDR1 LNHDA and CDR2 SQIVND (reference sequence). This CDR3 comprises 13 residues. Between the trimmed V and J ends, which lost 7 bases and 6 bases, there was a span of 13 bases. Together with reference TRBV19 and TRBJ1-5, the CDR3 gives the full variable domain: DGGITQSPKYLFRKEGQNVTLSCEQNLNHDAMYWYRQDPGQGLRLIYYSQIVNDFQKGDIAEGYSVSREKKESFPLTVTSAQKNPTAFYLCASKGTRGQPQHFGDGTRLSIL.

This chain joins TRBV4-3 and TRBJ2-2; the match to TRBD2 covers 9 bases. V was clipped by 4 bases and J by 5 bases; unmatched bases: 8. Germline assignment: CDR1 LGHNA and CDR2 YSLEER. The CDR3 is 16 amino acids. CDR3 nucleotide sequence: TGCGCCAGCAGCCCCCCGCGGGGGGGTTTTACCGGGGAGCTGTTTTTT. The encoded protein is CASSPPRGGFTGELFF.

This chain links TRBV7-2 with TRBJ1-1; D might be TRBD1 (6 bases). The length of the CDR3 is 15 residues. Per the germline V gene, CDR1 is SGHTA and CDR2 is FQGNSA. Deletions cut 7 bases from V and 0 bases from J, with 15 bases between. The CDR3 nucleotides are TGTGCCAGCATCCCAGAGGGGGGGATGAACACTGAAGCTTTCTTT. Translating it yields CASIPEGGMNTEAFF.

The chain links TRBV5-1 to TRBJ1-5; maybe TRBD1 (5 bases). The CDR3 has 15 residues. The germline gives CDR1 SGHRS, CDR2 YFSETQ. Between the trimmed V and J ends, which lost 4 bases and 8 bases, there was a span of 19 bases. In nucleotides, the CDR3 is TGCGCCAGCAGCCACGGACGGACACCGTCGGAGCCCCAGCATTTT. Its protein product is CASSHGRTPSEPQHF.

The genes are TRBV2 and TRBJ2-3; D unclear. The germline CDR1 and CDR2 sequences are SNHLY and FYNNEI. V lost 11 bases and J 5 bases, leaving 8 bases between the germline ends. The CDR3 has 10 amino acids. CDR3 loop: CAGVLDTQYF. CDR3 coding DNA: TGTGCCGGAGTCCTAGATACGCAGTATTTT.

Here the CDR3 reads CAWSTTGTGRSPLHF. The DNA of the CDR3 is TGTGCCTGGAGTACGACCGGGACAGGGCGTTCACCCCTCCACTTT. The genes are TRBV30 and TRBJ1-6, with 9 positions matching TRBD1. The CDR3 has 15 residues. The V and J ends lost 2 bases and 9 bases, in that order; junction bases with no gene match: 8. Germline CDR1 reads GTSNPN; CDR2 reads SVGIG (reference sequence).

The V and J genes are TRBV5-4 and TRBJ1-4; TRBD1 aligns across 7 bases. The V and J ends lost 4 bases and 8 bases, in that order; junction bases with no gene match: 5. The germline V gene encodes CDR1 SGHNT and CDR2 YYREEE (reference sequence). CDR3 length equals 13 residues. The CDR3 coding sequence is TGTGCCAGCAGCATCACAGGGGACGAAAAACTGTTTTTT. The encoded protein is CASSITGDEKLFF.

The V and J genes are TRBV2 and TRBJ1-6, with D perhaps TRBD1 (6 bases). CDR1 and CDR2 from the germline V gene are SNHLY and FYNNEI. V was trimmed by 8 bases and J by 7 bases, leaving 18 bases between them. The CDR3 is 15 amino acids. CDR3 protein: CASGETGIFNSPLHF. CDR3 bases: TGTGCCAGCGGGGAAACAGGGATCTTCAATTCACCCCTCCACTTT.

The V and J genes are TRBV27 and TRBJ2-1, with 11 bases that match TRBD2. V lost 5 bases and J lost 2; bases outside the gene matches: 2. CDR1 and CDR2 from the germline V gene are MNHEY and SMNVEV (reference sequence). CDR3 length: 15 residues. CDR3 DNA sequence: TGTGCCAGCAGTGCACTAGCGGGGGCCTACAATGAGCAGTTCTTC. This translates into CASSALAGAYNEQFF.

This clone was detected only once. The chain recombines TRBV19 with TRBJ1-1, with D possibly matching TRBD1 (5 bases). The CDR3 sequence is 15 residues long. The V end lost 4 bases, the J end lost 2 bases, and 14 bases lay between the germline ends. Per germline, CDR1 LNHDA and CDR2 SQIVND (reference sequence). The CDR3 nucleotides read TGTGCCAGTAGTAATCAGGGCATGGCTAACACTGAAGCTTTCTTT. It specifies CASSNQGMANTEAFF.

This clone was detected only once. V is TRBV5-6 and J is TRBJ2-7, with 7 positions matching TRBD1. V was pared by 3 bases and J by 2 bases, with 14 bases of the junction left unmatched. CDR1 and CDR2 from the germline V gene are SGHDT and YYEEEE. This CDR3 is 17 amino acids long. The CDR3 region is CASSWTRFGQGAYEQYF. CDR3 sequence (DNA): TGTGCCAGCAGCTGGACCAGGTTTGGGCAGGGGGCCTACGAGCAGTACTTC.

The V call is TRBV7-2, the J call TRBJ1-6; maybe TRBD1 (5 bases). This CDR3 is built from 17 residues. The V end lost 0 bases, the J end lost 3 bases, and 12 bases lay between the germline ends. Germline V gene data show CDR1 as SGHTA and CDR2 as FQGNSA. CDR3 loop: CASSLAGGFNYNSPLHF. The CDR3 nucleotides read TGTGCCAGCAGCTTAGCGGGGGGTTTTAACTATAATTCACCCCTCCACTTT.

DNA of the CDR3: TGCGCCAGCAGCCAGGAGAAGGACAAAAACCAGTTCTTC. Its translation: CASSQEKDKNQFF. The chain recombines TRBV4-3 with TRBJ2-1; a weak D match, TRBD1 (5 bases). The ends were cut back, 3 bases at V and 13 bases at J, with 16 bases in the middle. The CDR3 loop spans 13 amino acids. Germline values: CDR1 LGHNA, CDR2 YSLEER.

The rearrangement links TRBV5-4 to TRBJ2-7; D may be TRBD2 (6 bases). Trimming took 4 bases from V and 4 from J, leaving 18 bases between them. CDR1 is SGHNT and CDR2 is YYREEE in the germline V gene (reference sequence). The CDR3 is 15 amino acids. CDR3 loop: CASSVAPGSQYEQYF. In nucleotides, the CDR3 is TGTGCCAGCAGCGTGGCCCCCGGGAGCCAGTACGAGCAGTACTTC. Together with reference TRBV5-4 and TRBJ2-7, the CDR3 gives the full variable domain: ETGVTQSPTHLIKTRGQQVTLRCSSQSGHNTVSWYQQALGQGPQFIFQYYREEENGRGNFPPRFSGLQFPNYSSELNVNALELDDSALYLCASSVAPGSQYEQYFGPGTRLTVT.

This clone was seen a handful of times. The chain has TRBV2 and TRBJ1-2; TRBD1 might be the D (5 bases). The CDR3 contains 14 residues. The V gene lost 0 bases and the J gene lost 2 bases, with 7 bases spanning the gap. CDR1 and CDR2 from the germline V gene are SNHLY and FYNNEI. The CDR3 region is CASSEAGQNYGYTF. CDR3 coding DNA: TGTGCCAGCAGTGAAGCGGGGCAGAACTATGGCTACACCTTC.

This clone was counted once. This rearrangement joins TRBV12-5 to TRBJ1-1; no clear D. V lost 7 bases and J 4 bases, leaving 13 bases between the germline ends. Germline CDR1 reads LGHNT; CDR2 reads FRNRAP. The CDR3 loop spans 13 amino acids. CDR3 loop: CASAQRVGTEAFF. In DNA form, the CDR3 reads TGTGCTAGTGCTCAGAGGGTTGGCACTGAAGCTTTCTTT.

This clone was detected only once. The chain combines TRBV18 with TRBJ2-2; 8 bases line up with TRBD2. CDR3 size: 16 residues. The J segment lost 1 base and the V segment lost 2 bases, leaving 3 bases of the junction unmatched. Germline CDR1 and CDR2: KGHSH and LQKENI. The CDR3 is CASSPSSGENTGELFF. As DNA, the CDR3 is TGTGCCAGCTCACCAAGTAGCGGGGAGAACACCGGGGAGCTGTTTTTT.

V and J are TRBV5-8 and TRBJ1-6; 8 bases line up with TRBD1. Trimming took 4 bases from V and 6 from J; bases not matched to a gene: 3. The CDR3 is 14 residues long. CDR1 and CDR2 from the germline V gene are SGHTS and YDEGEE. CDR3 in amino acids: CASSRDRTNSPLHF. DNA of the CDR3: TGTGCCAGCAGCCGGGACAGGACTAATTCACCCCTCCACTTT.